This TCR beta chain was profiled in a study of blood T cell repertoires in COVID-19. Study as a whole: The United States, Italy and Spain supplied acute and convalescent COVID-19 samples. Sources were T cells, B-cell-depleted T cells, or PBMCs; the material itself was cDNA or gDNA.

Original processing notes: Amplification from reference gene primers served as the basis for estimated nucleated cell counts. Some clones are missing from TCRdb's copy, which holds only in-frame ones; the method was immunoSEQ multiplex PCR. From that table come the V and J calls and clone size; the DNA was used to work out D and trimming. Of about 98,000 clones in the sample, 70% to 85% were seen once. Germline V gives CDR1 SGHNT, CDR2 YYREEE (reference sequence). This CDR3 spans 15 amino acids. V shed 9 bases and J 6 bases; nucleotides not matched to a gene: 15. The rearrangement links TRBV5-4 to TRBJ1-2; TRBD1 aligns across 9 bases. The material sequenced was peripheral blood. The receptor's source is an older man with active or convalescent COVID-19. CDR3 DNA: TGTGCCACCGTACCCGGGACAGGGTACGGGAATGGCTACACCTTC. It specifies CATVPGTGYGNGYTF.